This T cell receptor (beta chain) originates from a study of response to subunit inactivated influenza vaccine. This CDR3 is built from 13 residues. V shed 3 bases, J shed 6 bases, and the junction held 3 bases outside the gene matches. Germline V gives CDR1 SEHNR, CDR2 FQNEAQ (reference sequence). TCRdb itself ran the RT-PCR reads through MiXCR, one entry per CDR3 protein. The data show more than 550,000 distinct CDR3 sequences, about 11% seen once. This sample was also put to use in a study of T cells expressing NK-cell markers. That report adds: Synthesis of TCR beta cDNA relied on 5'RACE template switching carrying UMIs.

Material: PBMCs from blood, obtained on the day of vaccination. The receptor's source is a man aged 50 to 59 who received an inactivated influenza vaccine. The rearrangement joins TRBV7-9 to TRBJ2-3; 7 nucleotides agree with TRBD1. In DNA, the CDR3 is TGTGCCAGCAGCTTGGGACAGTGGGATACGCAGTATTTT. Protein: CASSLGQWDTQYF.